These 14 T cell receptor beta chains were all obtained from the same sample, sequenced in a study of molecular identifiers for immune sequencing clone quantification. In TCRdb, the PCR reads were re-called with MiXCR into one record per CDR3 protein. The table shows approximately 100,000 distinct CDR3 sequences, with 35% to 40% occurring only once. Sequenced sample: naive CD8+ T cells from blood, with Jurkat cell RNA spiked in. Subset reported: FACS-sorted CD8+CD4-CCR7+CD45RA+ naive T cells. The receptors come from a human donor in good health. Some libraries in this study had Jurkat cell RNA spiked in.

This clonotype was detected many times. A read error may account for a junction end that differs from germline. The chain uses TRBV7-7 and TRBJ2-3; no clear D gene. This CDR3 is built from 14 residues. Germline CDR1 and CDR2: SSHAT and FNYEAQ (reference sequence). CDR3 sequence (DNA): TGTGCTAGCAGCTTAGCTGCCGGGTCGGATACGCAGTATTTT. Translated, it gives CASSLAAGSDTQYF.

The rearrangement joins TRBV2 to TRBJ2-1; 9 bases align to TRBD2. In germline, CDR1 is SNHLY, CDR2 FYNNEI. CDR3 size: 14 residues. Trimming removed 8 bases from V and 4 bases from J; junction bases left unmatched: 6. CDR3 nucleotides: TGTGCCAGCGAACAGCGGGAGGCTTACAATGAGCAGTTCTTC. This gives the protein CASEQREAYNEQFF.

On this clonotype: Its ends do not fully match the called genes, so a read error is possible. This chain uses TRBV12-3 or TRBV12-4 with TRBJ2-7; TRBD1 is a possible D gene (5 bases). This CDR3 contains 12 residues. CDR3 nucleotides: TGTGCCGGCAGCCAGGGTTCGATCGGGCAGTACTTC. Protein sequence: CAGSQGSIGQYF.

J is TRBJ2-1 and V is TRBV24-1; TRBD2 aligns across 7 bases. Germline V gene lookup returns CDR1 KGHDR and CDR2 SFDVKD. The ends lost 3 bases at V and 10 bases at J; junction bases unmatched: 5. The CDR3 has 13 amino acids. The CDR3 nucleotides read TGTGCCACCAGTGATGCGACTAGCCCAGAGCAGTTCTTC. Its translation: CATSDATSPEQFF.

A word on this clonotype: A read error may produce the germline difference seen at one junction end. The chain combines TRBV28 with TRBJ2-3, with unresolved D. Germline V gene lookup returns CDR1 MDHEN and CDR2 SYDVKM. The CDR3 contains 14 residues. CDR3 coding DNA: TGTGCCAGCAGTGCCCCCGGAGCCACAGATACGCTGTATTTT. Its translation is CASSAPGATDTLYF.

About this clonotype itself: The junction does not match germline at one end; this may be a read error. The V and J genes are TRBV3-1 and TRBJ2-6, with D perhaps matching TRBD1 (5 bases). The CDR3 is made up of 16 amino acids. Germline assignment: CDR1 LGHDT and CDR2 YNNKEL (reference sequence). Here the CDR3 reads CASSPLGDSGATVLTF. As DNA, the CDR3 is TGTGCCAGCAGCCCCCTAGGCGACTCTGGGGCCACCGTCCTGACTTTC.

This clonotype occurred a few times. The chain has TRBV4-3 and TRBJ2-7, with TRBD2 identical over 11 bases. J was trimmed by 2 bases and V by 1 base; bases with no gene match: 1. The CDR3 totals 15 residues. The germline V gene has CDR1 LGHNA and CDR2 YSLEER. The chain's CDR3 is CASSQATSGTYEQYF. In nucleotides, the CDR3 is TGCGCCAGCAGCCAAGCGACTAGCGGGACCTACGAGCAGTACTTC.

This chain uses TRBV12-3 or TRBV12-4 with TRBJ1-5; no firm D call. The V and J ends lost 7 bases and 2 bases respectively, with 18 bases between them. This CDR3 contains 16 residues. CDR3 region: CASTEGGQMGNQPQHF. DNA for the CDR3: TGTGCCAGCACCGAGGGAGGGCAGATGGGCAATCAGCCCCAGCATTTT.

At least ten counts were recorded for this clonotype. This chain connects TRBV14 to TRBJ2-2; D unresolved. The length of the CDR3 is 14 residues. CDR1 is SGHDN and CDR2 is FVKESK in the germline V gene. Trimming cost V 0 bases and J 1 base, with 3 bases left between them. The CDR3 coding sequence is TGTGCCAGCAGCCAAGAGATGAACACCGGGGAGCTGTTTTTT. Encoded protein: CASSQEMNTGELFF.

As to this clonotype: A read error is likely, as this CDR3 ends without the conserved phenylalanine or tryptophan. The genes are TRBV7-8 and TRBJ2-3, with D perhaps matching TRBD2 (6 bases). Germline CDR1 SGHVS, CDR2 FQNEAQ. This CDR3 comprises 15 residues. V lost 5 bases and J lost 6, with 18 bases in between. The CDR3 DNA sequence: TGTGCCAGCAGCGTAACTAGCCGTCATCAGGATACGCAGTATTAT. This codes for CASSVTSRHQDTQYY.

This clonotype showed up just once. The final CDR3 position lacks the conserved phenylalanine or tryptophan, pointing to a likely read error. The V gene is TRBV16, the J gene TRBJ2-2, with a tentative D call TRBD2 (6 bases). This CDR3 has 15 residues. Trimming removed 7 bases from V and 2 bases from J, with 14 bases in between. The V gene's germline CDR1 is KGHSY and CDR2 FQNENV. The CDR3 is CASKNPGENTGELFC. The CDR3 DNA reads TGTGCCAGCAAAAATCCGGGGGAAAACACCGGGGAGCTGTTTTGT.

Concerning this clonotype: A read error may account for a junction end that differs from germline. The genes are TRBV28 and TRBJ2-3; TRBD1 matches at 9 bases. Germline V lookup: CDR1 MDHEN, CDR2 SYDVKM. The CDR3 is 14 amino acids. The CDR3 nucleotides are TGTGCCGGCAGTCCCGGGACAGGGACAGATACGCAGTATTTT. Translation: CAGSPGTGTDTQYF.

As for this clonotype: This sequence may be a read error, since a much larger clone differs from it by one base. The V gene is TRBV2, the J gene TRBJ1-1; 11 positions agree with TRBD1. The CDR3 is 16 amino acids. CDR1 and CDR2 from the germline V gene are SNHLY and FYNNEI. The V segment lost 7 bases and the J segment 5 bases; nucleotides outside the gene matches: 12. The DNA of the CDR3 is TGTGCCAGCATCGGGGTGGACAGGGGGCTTCAGACTGAAGCTTTCTTT. Amino acids: CASIGVDRGLQTEAFF.

In its sample, this clonotype was seen a few times. The rearrangement joins TRBV6-2 or TRBV6-3 to TRBJ2-5; D is possibly TRBD1 (5 bases). From germline, CDR1 is MNHEY and CDR2 SVGEGT. This CDR3 region has 15 residues. The germline V and J ends were trimmed by 4 bases and 0 bases, with 12 bases remaining between them. The DNA of the CDR3 is TGTGCCAGCAGTTCGATCAGGGTATACCAAGAGACCCAGTACTTC. It yields the protein CASSSIRVYQETQYF.